This T cell receptor (beta chain) comes out of a study of blood T cells in healthy people across ages. The CDR3 consists of 12 residues. Trimming removed 2 bases at V and 4 bases at J, with 9 bases between. Germline values: CDR1 DFQATT, CDR2 SNEGSKA (reference sequence). Details on this clonotype: Its specificity is unknown.

Regarding the study as a whole: Aged donors had fewer naive CD4+ cells and lower diversity than long-lived donors.

No fewer than 7 million PBMCs went into each sample. Using a J-beta primer mix together with a sample-barcoded 5' primer, a second PCR was run for about 6 to 11 cycles. A single record per CDR3 protein comes from TCRdb applying MiXCR to the 5' RACE reads. This sample has about 1.4 million distinct CDR3 sequences; roughly 60% occur once, and the top ten carry 6.5% to 8%. The rearrangement joins TRBV20-1 to TRBJ2-7, with D perhaps matching TRBD1 (5 bases). This TCR derives from a man aged 18 to 30 in good health. The sample comprised blood. The CDR3 is CSARRQRYEQYF. As DNA, the CDR3 is TGCAGTGCTAGAAGACAGCGATACGAGCAGTACTTC.